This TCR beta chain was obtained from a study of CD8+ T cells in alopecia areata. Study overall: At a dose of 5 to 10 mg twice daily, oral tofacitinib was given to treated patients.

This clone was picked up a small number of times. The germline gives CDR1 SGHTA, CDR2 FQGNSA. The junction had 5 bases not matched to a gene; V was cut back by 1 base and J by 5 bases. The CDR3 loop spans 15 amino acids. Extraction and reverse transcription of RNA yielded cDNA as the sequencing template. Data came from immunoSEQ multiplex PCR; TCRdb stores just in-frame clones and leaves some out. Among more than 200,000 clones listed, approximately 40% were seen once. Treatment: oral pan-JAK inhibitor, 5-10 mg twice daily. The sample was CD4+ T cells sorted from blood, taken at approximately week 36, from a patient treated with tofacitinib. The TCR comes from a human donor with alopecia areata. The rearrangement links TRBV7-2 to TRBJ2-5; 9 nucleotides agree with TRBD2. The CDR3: CASSLGGREGETQYF. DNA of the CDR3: TGTGCCAGCAGCTTAGGCGGGAGGGAAGGGGAGACCCAGTACTTC.